The present entry profiles one T cell receptor (beta chain) with its context. Its antigen is as yet unknown. Regarding time point: after dendritic cell vaccination, including at tumor progression/relapse. No glioblastoma patient carried an isocitrate dehydrogenase mutation. Amplification used 60 V beta primers and 13 J beta primers. Only in-frame clones appear in the TCRdb table, and some are missing; sequencing was by immunoSEQ multiplex PCR. Here the sample spans about 110,000 clones, almost 90% being singletons. This CDR3 is 14 amino acids long. The V end lost 4 bases, the J end lost 4 bases, and 13 bases lay between the germline ends. Germline V gene sequence: CDR1 WSHSY, CDR2 SAAADI. The data belong to a study of glioma-infiltrating T cells after dendritic cell vaccination. Study-level background: Glioblastoma patients came from Phase I and II dendritic cell vaccination trials. Findings and caveats of the study: Complete blood and tumor specimen sets were limited to few patients.

The sequencing used blood, collected after dendritic cell vaccination. The chain is built from TRBV10-2 and TRBJ2-5; D ambiguous. The source is a human donor with glioblastoma. CDR3 protein: CASSGVAAGETQYF. The CDR3 DNA reads TGCGCCAGCAGTGGAGTGGCAGCAGGAGAGACCCAGTACTTC.